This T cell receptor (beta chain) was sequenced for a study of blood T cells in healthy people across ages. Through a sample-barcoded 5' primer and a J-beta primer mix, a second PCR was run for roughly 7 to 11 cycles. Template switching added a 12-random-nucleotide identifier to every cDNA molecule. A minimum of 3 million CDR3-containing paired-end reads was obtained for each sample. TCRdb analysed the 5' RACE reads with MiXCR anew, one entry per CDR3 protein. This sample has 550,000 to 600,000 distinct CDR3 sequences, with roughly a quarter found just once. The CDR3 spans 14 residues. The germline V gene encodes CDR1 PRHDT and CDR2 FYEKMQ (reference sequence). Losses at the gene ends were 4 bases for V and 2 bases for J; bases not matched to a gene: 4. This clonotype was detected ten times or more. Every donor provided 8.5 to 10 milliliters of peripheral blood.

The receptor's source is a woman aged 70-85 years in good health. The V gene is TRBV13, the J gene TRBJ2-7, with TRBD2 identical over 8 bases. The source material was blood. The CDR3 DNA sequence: TGTGCCAGCAGCTCCGTAGCGGGGCCCTACGAGCAGTACTTC. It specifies CASSSVAGPYEQYF.